Described below is a single TCR beta chain sequence and its context. The data derive from a study of blood T cells in healthy people across ages. The CDR3 has 14 amino acids. V dropped 5 bases and J dropped 5 bases, with 15 bases sitting between them. Germline CDR1 MDHEN, CDR2 SYDVKM. For the second PCR, which ran for roughly 6 to 11 cycles, a sample-barcoded 5' primer and a J-beta primer mix were used. TCRdb fed the 5' RACE reads into MiXCR, producing one record per CDR3 protein. Altogether approximately 800,000 distinct CDR3 sequences are present, under 30% being singletons, with the ten largest covering less than 3.5%. The same sample was also studied in work on T cells of mothers and their children.

This TCR derives from a boy aged 5-17 years in good health. The gene calls are TRBV28 and TRBJ1-1; D is possibly TRBD1 (5 bases). Sequencing input: blood. This chain's CDR3 is CASSPGISETEAFF. The CDR3 DNA reads as TGTGCCAGCAGTCCAGGGATATCGGAGACTGAAGCTTTCTTT.